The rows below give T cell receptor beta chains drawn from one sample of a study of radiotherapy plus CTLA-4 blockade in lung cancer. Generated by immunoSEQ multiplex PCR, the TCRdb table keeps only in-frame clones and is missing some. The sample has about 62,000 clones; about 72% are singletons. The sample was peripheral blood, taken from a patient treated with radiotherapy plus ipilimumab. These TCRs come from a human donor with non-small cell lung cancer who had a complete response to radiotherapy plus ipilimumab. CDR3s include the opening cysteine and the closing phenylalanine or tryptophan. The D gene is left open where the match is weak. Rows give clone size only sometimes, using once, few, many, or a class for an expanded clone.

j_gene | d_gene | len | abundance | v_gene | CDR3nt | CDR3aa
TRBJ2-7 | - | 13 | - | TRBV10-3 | TGTGCCATCAGTGACCGGCAGGCCTACGAGCAGTACTTC | CAISDRQAYEQYF
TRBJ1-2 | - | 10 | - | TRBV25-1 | TGTGCCAGTTCCGGGGATGGCTACACCTTC | CASSGDGYTF
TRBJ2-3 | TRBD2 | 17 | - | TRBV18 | TGTGCCAGCGCATCCAGGGGGGCTAGCGGGAGATCAGATACGCAGTATTTT | CASASRGASGRSDTQYF
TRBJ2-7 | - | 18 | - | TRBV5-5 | TGTGCCAGCAGCTTATCCGGGACTCAACTTACCTACACCTACGAGCAGTACTTC | CASSLSGTQLTYTYEQYF
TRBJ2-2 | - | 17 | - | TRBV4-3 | TGCGCCAGCAGCCAAGAAAGCGCGTACCGGAACACCGGGGAGCTGTTTTTT | CASSQESAYRNTGELFF
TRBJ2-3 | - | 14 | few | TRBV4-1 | TGCGCCAGCAGCCACGGACTACGCACAGATACGCAGTATTTT | CASSHGLRTDTQYF
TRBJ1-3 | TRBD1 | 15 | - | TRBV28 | TGTGCCAGCAGTTTGTCAGGGGGCTCTGGAAACACCATATATTTT | CASSLSGGSGNTIYF
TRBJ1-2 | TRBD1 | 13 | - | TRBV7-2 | TGTGCCAGCAGCTTTACAGGGGGCAATGGCTACACCTTC | CASSFTGGNGYTF
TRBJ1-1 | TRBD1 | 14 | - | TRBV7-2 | TGTGCCAGCAGTCTCGACAGGGCGAACACTGAAGCTTTCTTT | CASSLDRANTEAFF
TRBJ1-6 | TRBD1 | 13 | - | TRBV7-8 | TGTGCCAGCAGACAGGGGGTTAATTCACCCCTCCACTTT | CASRQGVNSPLHF
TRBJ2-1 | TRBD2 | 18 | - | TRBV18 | TGTGCCAGCTCACCAATGAGATCACCCGGACTAGCGGACAATGAGCAGTTCTTC | CASSPMRSPGLADNEQFF
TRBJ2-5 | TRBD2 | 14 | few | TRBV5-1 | TGCGCCAGCAGACCCGGGACTACACAAGAGACCCAGTACTTC | CASRPGTTQETQYF
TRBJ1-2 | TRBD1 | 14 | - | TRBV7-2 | TGTGCCAGCAGCTCGACCGGGACAGGGTATGGCTACACCTTC | CASSSTGTGYGYTF
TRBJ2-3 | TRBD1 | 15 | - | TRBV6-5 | TGTGCCAGCAGCTCCCCGACAGGGTCCACAGATACGCAGTATTTT | CASSSPTGSTDTQYF
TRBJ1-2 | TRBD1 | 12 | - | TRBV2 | TGTGCCAGCGGACAGGACCTCTACGGCTACACCTTC | CASGQDLYGYTF
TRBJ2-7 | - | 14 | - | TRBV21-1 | TGTGCCAGCAGCAATGTTAGCGGGGGCTCTGAGCAGTACTTC | CASSNVSGGSEQYF